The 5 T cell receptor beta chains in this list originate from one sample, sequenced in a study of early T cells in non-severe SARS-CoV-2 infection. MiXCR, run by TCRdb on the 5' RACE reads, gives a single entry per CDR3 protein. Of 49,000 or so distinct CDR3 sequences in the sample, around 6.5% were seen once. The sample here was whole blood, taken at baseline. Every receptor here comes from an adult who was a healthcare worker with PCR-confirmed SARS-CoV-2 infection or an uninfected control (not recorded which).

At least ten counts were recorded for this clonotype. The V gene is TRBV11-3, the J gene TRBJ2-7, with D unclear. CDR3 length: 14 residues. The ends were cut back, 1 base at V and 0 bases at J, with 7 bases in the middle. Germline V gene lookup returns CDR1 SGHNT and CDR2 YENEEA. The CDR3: CASSLGWSSYEQYF. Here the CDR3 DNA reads TGTGCCAGCAGCTTAGGTTGGAGCTCCTACGAGCAGTACTTC.

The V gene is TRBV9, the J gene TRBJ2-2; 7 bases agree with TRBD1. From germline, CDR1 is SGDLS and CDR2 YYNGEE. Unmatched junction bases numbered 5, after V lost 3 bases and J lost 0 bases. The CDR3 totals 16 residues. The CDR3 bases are TGTGCCAGCAGCGCAACACAGGGGTCGAACACCGGGGAGCTGTTTTTT. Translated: CASSATQGSNTGELFF.

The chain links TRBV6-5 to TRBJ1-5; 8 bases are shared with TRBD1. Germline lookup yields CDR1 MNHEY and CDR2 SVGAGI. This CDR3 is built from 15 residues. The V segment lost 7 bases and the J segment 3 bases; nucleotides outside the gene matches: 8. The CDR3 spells CASMVTGENNQPQHF. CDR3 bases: TGTGCCAGCATGGTGACAGGGGAGAACAATCAGCCCCAGCATTTT.

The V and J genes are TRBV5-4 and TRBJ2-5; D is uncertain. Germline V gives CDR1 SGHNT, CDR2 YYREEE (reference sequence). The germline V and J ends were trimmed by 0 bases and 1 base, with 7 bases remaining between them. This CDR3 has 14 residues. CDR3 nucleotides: TGTGCCAGCAGCTTGGATGCCTTCCAAGAGACCCAGTACTTC. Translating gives CASSLDAFQETQYF.

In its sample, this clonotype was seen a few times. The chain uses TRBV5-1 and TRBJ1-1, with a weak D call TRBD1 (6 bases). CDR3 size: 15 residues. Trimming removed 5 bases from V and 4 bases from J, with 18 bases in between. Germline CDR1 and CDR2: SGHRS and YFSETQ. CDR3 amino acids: CASRPRTARATEAFF. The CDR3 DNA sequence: TGCGCCAGCAGACCTAGGACAGCTCGTGCCACTGAAGCTTTCTTT.